This T cell receptor beta chain was retrieved from a study of metastatic and nonmetastatic thyroid tumors. Study-level background: Thyroid patients, malignant and benign, had repertoires compared across blood and tumor or nodule tissue. Study observations and caveats: A significant increase in TCR beta diversity was reportedly seen in malignant thyroid tumors relative to benign nodules, in blood and tumor.

With respect to this clone: Antigen unknown.

With MiXCR, TCRdb reprocessed the PCR reads. The table has 15,000 or so clones, about 31% seen once. The trim removed 4 bases at V and 3 bases at J, leaving 8 bases unmatched. The germline gives CDR1 GTSNPN, CDR2 SVGIG (reference sequence). The CDR3 has 14 residues. Prior to thyroid surgery, none of the patients had received any treatment. The chain couples TRBV30 to TRBJ1-2; 7 nucleotides match TRBD1. The sequence came from a female donor with papillary thyroid cancer or a benign thyroid nodule (not recorded which). Some clones in this sample may be carry-over from other donors' samples. Specimen: tumor tissue. This CDR3 reads CAWTADGTDYGYTF. The CDR3 coding sequence is TGTGCCTGGACCGCTGACGGGACAGACTATGGCTACACCTTC.